These 5 T cell receptor beta chains came from one sample sequenced in a study of cytomegalovirus exposure and HLA in healthy donors. Primers: 60 Vbeta forward and 13 Jbeta reverse. Generated by immunoSEQ multiplex PCR, the TCRdb table keeps only in-frame clones and is missing some. In the table there are 45,000 to 70,000 clones, approximately 84% of which are singletons. Source material: PBMCs. Receptor source: a man aged 50-59 years in good health and CMV-seronegative.

The chain employs TRBV4-1 and TRBJ2-1, with 7 bases that match TRBD2. Per germline, CDR1 MGHRA and CDR2 YSYEKL. The CDR3 sequence is 15 residues long. Unmatched junction bases numbered 7, after V lost 1 base and J lost 7 bases. The CDR3 loop is CASSQVAGEGNEQFF. The CDR3 coding sequence is TGCGCCAGCAGCCAAGTAGCCGGGGAGGGGAATGAGCAGTTCTTC.

The chain carries TRBV6-1 and TRBJ2-2; D not certain. This CDR3 is built from 12 residues. Germline lookup yields CDR1 MNHNS and CDR2 SASEGT. Trimming took off 6 bases at V and 7 bases at J, with 9 bases between the two ends. CDR3 nucleotide sequence: TGTGCCAGCAGGTTTCTCGGCGGGGAGCTGTTTTTT. It yields the protein CASRFLGGELFF.

The V and J genes are TRBV6-6 and TRBJ2-3; 7 nucleotides align to TRBD1. The CDR3 spans 14 residues. The trim removed 7 bases at V and 2 bases at J, leaving 6 bases unmatched. Germline loops: CDR1 MNHNY, CDR2 SVGAGI (reference sequence). This chain's CDR3 is CASKGAPITDTQYF. CDR3 nucleotide sequence: TGTGCCAGCAAGGGGGCCCCAATCACAGATACGCAGTATTTT.

The V and J genes are TRBV30 and TRBJ1-6, with D uncertain. The V and J ends lost 5 bases and 3 bases respectively, with 8 bases between them. CDR1 is GTSNPN and CDR2 is SVGIG in the germline V gene (reference sequence). CDR3 length: 13 residues. CDR3 in amino acids: CAWGVDYNSPLHF. CDR3 bases: TGTGCCTGGGGAGTTGACTATAATTCACCCCTCCACTTT.

This chain links TRBV7-8 with TRBJ1-1; 8 nucleotides align to TRBD1. Germline CDR1 reads SGHVS; CDR2 reads FQNEAQ. Germline trimming cut 5 bases from V and 7 bases from J; bases unmatched to any gene: 6. The CDR3 has 13 residues. This CDR3 reads CASSTWTGNEAFF. In nucleotides, the CDR3 is TGTGCCAGCAGCACATGGACAGGGAATGAAGCTTTCTTT.